The 32 T cell receptor beta chains presented below share a single source sample, sequenced in a study of cytomegalovirus exposure and HLA in healthy donors. Primers included in the PCR were 60 Vbeta and 13 Jbeta primers. Sequencing was performed with immunoSEQ multiplex PCR; in TCRdb, only in-frame clones are kept and a portion is missing. This table has around 200,000 clones, 85% to 90% appearing once. The sequenced material came from PBMCs. These receptors were taken from a woman between 18 and 29 years old in good health and CMV-seronegative.

The V gene is TRBV2, the J gene TRBJ1-2; 7 bases align to TRBD1. Germline V gene sequence: CDR1 SNHLY, CDR2 FYNNEI. V gave up 4 bases and J gave up 14 bases; unmatched junction bases: 22. The CDR3 is 16 residues long. CDR3 DNA sequence: TGTGCCAGCAGTGCAAGACAGGGTGGGGCCCTTTTATCAGGGACCTTC. This encodes CASSARQGGALLSGTF.

The chain has TRBV2 and TRBJ2-7; D is undetermined. The CDR3 has 10 residues. V was cut by 4 bases and J by 6 bases, with 4 bases left in between. Germline V gene data show CDR1 as SNHLY and CDR2 as FYNNEI. CDR3 residues: CASSVGEQYF. CDR3 coding DNA: TGTGCCAGCAGTGTCGGCGAGCAGTACTTC.

This clone was detected only once. V and J are TRBV11-2 and TRBJ1-3, with D uncertain. CDR1 is SGHAT and CDR2 is FQNNGV in the germline V gene. The CDR3 loop spans 13 amino acids. The germline V and J ends were trimmed by 1 base and 3 bases, with 4 bases remaining between them. The DNA of the CDR3 is TGTGCCAGCAGCTTAGCATTTGGAAACACCATATATTTT. Amino acid sequence: CASSLAFGNTIYF.

This rearrangement joins TRBV6-6 to TRBJ2-1; 9 positions agree with TRBD2. Germline V gene data show CDR1 as MNHNY and CDR2 as SVGAGI (reference sequence). J gave up 6 bases and V 2 bases, and 8 bases lay outside the gene matches. The CDR3 contains 16 residues. This CDR3 is CASSYHSGGSGNEQFF. CDR3 coding DNA: TGTGCCAGCAGTTACCACAGCGGGGGGTCGGGCAATGAGCAGTTCTTC.

The chain has TRBV5-1 and TRBJ2-5, with D perhaps matching TRBD1 (7 bases). The last part of the DNA fits TRBJ2-7 better; the J call may be wrong. The germline gives CDR1 SGHRS, CDR2 YFSETQ. This CDR3 has 14 residues. CDR3 residues: CASSLYTGEDEQYF. The CDR3 coding sequence is TGCGCCAGCAGCTTGTACACAGGGGAGGACGAGCAGTACTTC.

This clone was picked up one time. The gene calls are TRBV7-6 and TRBJ2-3; 8 bases match TRBD2. The J segment lost 1 base and the V segment lost 5 bases, leaving 8 bases of the junction unmatched. This CDR3 has 16 residues. Germline CDR1 is SGHVS and CDR2 is FNYEAQ. CDR3: CASSPVAAGGTDTQYF. The CDR3 region has the DNA TGTGCCAGCAGCCCCGTTGCAGCGGGGGGCACAGATACGCAGTATTTT.

The chain recombines TRBV5-1 with TRBJ2-3; 10 positions agree with TRBD2. The CDR3 totals 16 residues. The trim removed 4 bases at V and 4 bases at J, leaving 9 bases unmatched. CDR1 is SGHRS and CDR2 is YFSETQ in the germline V gene. CDR3 coding DNA: TGCGCCAGCAGCGCCTTAGCGGGAGGAATTGCAGATACGCAGTATTTT. Its translation is CASSALAGGIADTQYF.

Comment on this clone: The junction departs from the called germline gene at one end, perhaps through a read error. This chain links TRBV6-5 with TRBJ2-7; a possible D gene is TRBD2 (5 bases). Per the germline V gene, CDR1 is MNHEY and CDR2 is SVGAGI. The CDR3 is made up of 13 amino acids. For the CDR3, the DNA is TGTGCCAGCAGTTCCAATACAGACTACGAGCAGCACTTC. Translated: CASSSNTDYEQHF.

The J gene is TRBJ1-2, the V gene TRBV5-1; 9 nucleotides match TRBD1. CDR3 length: 14 amino acids. In germline, CDR1 is SGHRS, CDR2 YFSETQ. The V segment lost 1 base and the J segment 6 bases; nucleotides outside the gene matches: 4. In DNA, the CDR3 is TGCGCCAGCAGCTTGACAGGGGGCGGAGATGGCTACACCTTC. Its protein is CASSLTGGGDGYTF.

The chain joins TRBV5-4 to TRBJ2-7; 8 bases agree with TRBD1. V gave up 5 bases and J gave up 3 bases; unmatched junction bases: 10. The CDR3 is 15 amino acids. CDR1 SGHNT and CDR2 YYREEE come from the germline V gene (reference sequence). CDR3 in DNA: TGTGCCAGCAGATCTAAGACAGGGGCCAGCTACGAGCAGTACTTC. Its protein is CASRSKTGASYEQYF. The full variable domain, its missing parts supplied by reference TRBV5-4 and TRBJ2-7, is ETGVTQSPTHLIKTRGQQVTLRCSSQSGHNTVSWYQQALGQGPQFIFQYYREEENGRGNFPPRFSGLQFPNYSSELNVNALELDDSALYLCASRSKTGASYEQYFGPGTRLTVT.

The chain combines TRBV19 with TRBJ2-2; TRBD2 might be the D (6 bases). The CDR3 is 20 residues long. Germline V gives CDR1 LNHDA, CDR2 SQIVND (reference sequence). V was pared by 5 bases and J by 0 bases, with 25 bases between. The CDR3 DNA follows: TGTGCCAGTAGTTGGAGGGGCCAGGTGGGTAGAAACGCGAACACCGGGGAGCTGTTTTTT. It translates to CASSWRGQVGRNANTGELFF.

In this sample, this clone turned up once. V gene TRBV10-2 combines with J gene TRBJ2-3; 7 bases are shared with TRBD2. The CDR3 length is 15 residues. CDR1 WSHSY and CDR2 SAAADI come from the germline V gene. V lost 10 bases, J lost 3 bases, and 13 bases stayed unmatched. This chain's CDR3 is CATQRGGGWTDTQYF. The CDR3 region has the DNA TGCGCCACCCAGAGAGGCGGGGGTTGGACAGATACGCAGTATTTT.

CDR3 loop: CASSPRVLGSGTEAFF. CDR3 bases: TGCGCCAGCAGCCCGAGGGTATTGGGTAGTGGAACTGAAGCTTTCTTT. The rearrangement joins TRBV5-1 to TRBJ1-1; no definite D call. The CDR3 has 16 residues. Per the germline V gene, CDR1 is SGHRS and CDR2 is YFSETQ. V was clipped by 4 bases and J by 5 bases, with 21 bases between them.

The chain uses TRBV19 and TRBJ1-1; D not certain. Germline V gene sequence: CDR1 LNHDA, CDR2 SQIVND (reference sequence). There are 12 residues in the CDR3. V lost 9 bases and J 6 bases, leaving 14 bases between the germline ends. CDR3 sequence: CASRELPAEAFF. The CDR3 DNA sequence: TGTGCCAGCCGAGAACTACCCGCTGAAGCTTTCTTT.

V gene TRBV25-1 combines with J gene TRBJ2-7; TRBD1 matches at 7 bases. The CDR3 sequence is 13 residues long. The germline gives CDR1 MGHDK, CDR2 SYGVNS. With V trimmed by 3 bases and J by 5 bases, 4 bases remained unmatched. DNA of the CDR3: TGTGCCAGCAGTGAGGGGCAGGGGGACGAGCAGTACTTC. Protein sequence: CASSEGQGDEQYF.

CDR3 DNA: TGTGCCAGCCGGGGTTCGGACAGGGGCGTGGGCGGGGAGCTGTTTTTT. Translating it yields CASRGSDRGVGGELFF. The V and J genes are TRBV6-4 and TRBJ2-2; the match to TRBD1 covers 9 bases. The germline gives CDR1 MRHNA, CDR2 SNTAGT. The CDR3 totals 16 residues. The junction had 14 bases not matched to a gene; V was cut back by 8 bases and J by 7 bases.

V and J are TRBV10-3 and TRBJ2-7; TRBD1 matches 12 bases. The CDR3 extends over 15 amino acids. Germline V gene data show CDR1 as ENHRY and CDR2 as SYGVKD. The V gene end was trimmed by 7 bases and the J gene end by 7 bases; junction bases not matched to a gene: 11. The CDR3 is CAITNSGTGGGEQYF. CDR3 DNA: TGTGCCATCACTAACTCCGGGACAGGGGGCGGGGAGCAGTACTTC.

V gene TRBV11-3 combines with J gene TRBJ2-7; D is uncertain. Germline CDR1 is SGHNT and CDR2 is YENEEA. The V end was cut by 8 bases, the J end by 6 bases, with 14 bases between. The CDR3 is 12 residues long. CDR3 bases: TGTGCCAGCGCAGTAGATTGGGCCGAGCAGTACTTC. This sequence encodes CASAVDWAEQYF.

The chain recombines TRBV29-1 with TRBJ1-4; D is possibly TRBD1 (5 bases). CDR1 is SQVTM and CDR2 is ANQGSEA in the germline V gene. Between the trimmed V and J ends, which lost 5 bases and 7 bases, there was a span of 29 bases. The CDR3 extends over 18 amino acids. CDR3 sequence: CSVLNNSNQAGVREKLFF. CDR3 DNA: TGCAGCGTTTTAAATAATAGTAATCAGGCGGGGGTTCGTGAAAAACTGTTTTTT.

V and J are TRBV19 and TRBJ2-2; a weak D match, TRBD2 (7 bases). With 5 bases removed from V and 8 bases from J, the gap between germline ends came to 24 bases. This CDR3 has 17 amino acids. Germline CDR1 LNHDA, CDR2 SQIVND (reference sequence). Here the CDR3 reads CASSGGGTGTISGELFF. CDR3 nucleotides: TGTGCCAGTAGTGGGGGGGGGACTGGGACAATATCAGGGGAGCTGTTTTTT.

The gene calls are TRBV27 and TRBJ1-4; 8 bases match TRBD1. J gave up 11 bases and V 6 bases, and 20 bases lay outside the gene matches. CDR1 MNHEY and CDR2 SMNVEV come from the germline V gene (reference sequence). This CDR3 region has 17 residues. CDR3 DNA sequence: TGTGCCAGCAGCCGCATCCCCGGACAGGGAATGATAAATAAACTGTTTTTT. It specifies CASSRIPGQGMINKLFF. Full variable domain (outside the CDR3, taken from reference TRBV27 and TRBJ1-4): EAQVTQNPRYLITVTGKKLTVTCSQNMNHEYMSWYRQDPGLGLRQIYYSMNVEVTDKGDVPEGYKVSRKEKRNFPLILESPSPNQTSLYFCASSRIPGQGMINKLFFGSGTQLSVL.

This chain uses TRBV5-1 with TRBJ2-2; D not certain. This CDR3 region has 16 residues. CDR1 SGHRS and CDR2 YFSETQ come from the germline V gene. Trimming pared 0 bases from V and 0 bases from J, leaving 9 bases between. The CDR3 DNA sequence: TGCGCCAGCAGCTTGGTCGGTGGTTCGAACACCGGGGAGCTGTTTTTT. Its protein product is CASSLVGGSNTGELFF. Drawing the rest from reference TRBV5-1 and TRBJ2-2, the complete variable domain is KAGVTQTPRYLIKTRGQQVTLSCSPISGHRSVSWYQQTPGQGLQFLFEYFSETQRNKGNFPGRFSGRQFSNSRSEMNVSTLELGDSALYLCASSLVGGSNTGELFFGEGSRLTVL.

The chain recombines TRBV6-6 with TRBJ1-2, with TRBD1 identical over 7 bases. Trimming took 2 bases from V and 3 from J; bases not matched to a gene: 3. CDR3 size: 14 residues. In germline, CDR1 is MNHNY, CDR2 SVGAGI (reference sequence). The CDR3 DNA reads TGTGCCAGCAGTTACGACGGGACAGACTATGGCTACACCTTC. This sequence encodes CASSYDGTDYGYTF.

This clone appeared once. The gene calls are TRBV2 and TRBJ2-1; the match to TRBD2 covers 7 bases. The length of the CDR3 is 15 residues. The junction had 9 bases not matched to a gene; V was cut back by 1 base and J by 9 bases. Germline values: CDR1 SNHLY, CDR2 FYNNEI. CDR3 DNA: TGTGCCAGCAGTGAAGAGGTGGGAGGGACGGCTGAGCAGTTCTTC. It codes for CASSEEVGGTAEQFF.

This clone was detected only once. J is TRBJ2-6 and V is TRBV27, with TRBD1 identical over 8 bases. CDR1 is MNHEY, CDR2 SMNVEV, per germline (reference sequence). The CDR3 has 20 amino acids. Trimming took 3 bases from V and 0 from J; bases not matched to a gene: 13. The CDR3 DNA reads TGTGCCAGCAGTTTTCGATTTGGACAGGGACTTTACTCTGGGGCCAACGTCCTGACTTTC. Translated: CASSFRFGQGLYSGANVLTF.

The J gene is TRBJ2-7, the V gene TRBV10-3, with 10 bases fitting TRBD1. Germline CDR1 and CDR2: ENHRY and SYGVKD. CDR3 length: 13 residues. V lost 6 bases and J lost 5; bases outside the gene matches: 4. The CDR3 reads CAIRGTGDHEQYF. The CDR3 coding sequence is TGTGCCATCAGGGGGACAGGGGACCACGAGCAGTACTTC.

The chain combines TRBV10-1 with TRBJ2-7, with TRBD1 matching 7 bases. Trimming cost V 6 bases and J 2 bases; bases outside gene matches: 7. The CDR3 loop spans 14 amino acids. Per germline, CDR1 WNHNN and CDR2 SYGVQD (reference sequence). CDR3 loop: CASSEDRKPYEQYF. For the CDR3, the DNA is TGCGCCAGCAGCGAGGACAGGAAACCCTACGAGCAGTACTTC.

The rearrangement links TRBV9 to TRBJ1-5; no clear D gene. Germline CDR1 is SGDLS and CDR2 is YYNGEE. The CDR3 runs 14 residues. V lost 3 bases to trimming and J lost 3 bases, with 10 bases between them. The CDR3: CASSASGYNQPQHF. The CDR3 DNA reads TGTGCCAGCAGCGCGTCAGGCTACAATCAGCCCCAGCATTTT. Full variable domain (rest looked up from reference TRBV9 and TRBJ1-5): DSGVTQTPKHLITATGQRVTLRCSPRSGDLSVYWYQQSLDQGLQFLIQYYNGEERAKGNILERFSAQQFPDLHSELNLSSLELGDSALYFCASSASGYNQPQHFGDGTRLSIL.

The V call is TRBV11-2, the J call TRBJ1-2; possible D gene TRBD1, 6 bases. Germline-derived CDR1 and CDR2 are SGHAT and FQNNGV. The CDR3 extends over 15 amino acids. Trimming removed 5 bases from V and 7 bases from J, with 20 bases in between. The CDR3 DNA is TGTGCCAGCAGCCTTGGGGACACCCTCATGAGTGGCTACACCTTC. Translating it yields CASSLGDTLMSGYTF.

The J gene is TRBJ1-1, the V gene TRBV7-8; a possible D gene is TRBD1 (5 bases). CDR3 length equals 14 residues. V lost 2 bases to trimming and J lost 0 bases, with 7 bases between them. Looked up from germline, CDR1 is SGHVS and CDR2 is FQNEAQ. This chain's CDR3 is CASSLTGLNTEAFF. The CDR3 region has the DNA TGTGCCAGCAGCTTAACAGGATTGAACACTGAAGCTTTCTTT.

V and J are TRBV11-2 and TRBJ1-2, with D tentatively TRBD1 (6 bases). Germline-derived CDR1 and CDR2 are SGHAT and FQNNGV. The germline V and J ends were trimmed by 5 bases and 4 bases, with 14 bases remaining between them. The CDR3 loop spans 14 amino acids. The CDR3 reads CASSPGTRSYGYTF. Written as DNA, the CDR3 is TGTGCCAGCAGCCCCGGGACACGGAGCTATGGCTACACCTTC.

The rearrangement uses TRBV2 and TRBJ2-5, with 7 bases that match TRBD2. With 3 bases clipped from V and 0 bases from J, the junction kept 7 bases outside the gene matches. CDR1 is SNHLY, CDR2 FYNNEI, per germline. The CDR3 runs 16 residues. CDR3 residues: CASSDSYRGDQETQYF. The CDR3 bases are TGTGCCAGCAGTGATTCTTACCGGGGGGACCAAGAGACCCAGTACTTC.